One sample yielded the 29 T cell receptor beta chains listed below, sequenced in a study of blood T cells in healthy people across ages. Then a second PCR, running roughly 6 to 11 cycles, was carried out with a sample-barcoded 5' primer and a J-beta primer mix. TCRdb ran MiXCR on the 5' RACE reads and lists one entry per CDR3 protein. The sample contains about 1.5 million distinct CDR3 sequences, approximately 40% of which appear only once. The source material was blood. These receptors were taken from a young woman in good health.

The chain combines TRBV5-1 with TRBJ1-2, with 7 bases that match TRBD1. This CDR3 spans 17 amino acids. CDR1 is SGHRS, CDR2 YFSETQ, per germline. V lost 4 bases to trimming and J lost 0 bases; unmatched junction nucleotides: 12. Written as DNA, the CDR3 is TGCGCCAGCAGCCCCCTGGGACAGAGGAGGTCTAACTATGGCTACACCTTC. This codes for CASSPLGQRRSNYGYTF.

The J gene is TRBJ2-4, the V gene TRBV3-1; 7 bases fit TRBD2. The J call is doubtful: the DNA matches TRBJ2-7 better. The germline gives CDR1 LGHDT, CDR2 YNNKEL (reference sequence). CDR3 size: 17 residues. The CDR3 protein is CASSQKGTTAFVYEQYF. CDR3 bases: TGTGCCAGCAGCCAGAAGGGGACTACAGCTTTCGTCTACGAGCAGTACTTC.

V gene TRBV28 combines with J gene TRBJ1-1; perhaps TRBD1 as D (5 bases). Trimming stripped 6 bases from V and 6 bases from J, with 14 bases between. This CDR3 is built from 13 residues. Germline V gene sequence: CDR1 MDHEN, CDR2 SYDVKM. CDR3 region: CASRGGGYAEAFF. CDR3 in DNA: TGTGCCAGCAGGGGCGGGGGATACGCTGAAGCTTTCTTT.

This clonotype was detected many times. V and J are TRBV6-5 and TRBJ2-2; the match to TRBD2 covers 8 bases. Germline CDR1 and CDR2: MNHEY and SVGAGI. The CDR3 contains 15 residues. The V gene end was trimmed by 7 bases and the J gene end by 3 bases; junction bases not matched to a gene: 7. CDR3 coding DNA: TGTGCCAGCACCATGGGCGGGAGGTACACCGGGGAGCTGTTTTTT. As protein: CASTMGGRYTGELFF.

The chain employs TRBV6-1 and TRBJ2-7; 8 positions agree with TRBD2. CDR3 length: 11 amino acids. The germline gives CDR1 MNHNS, CDR2 SASEGT. Losses at the gene ends were 7 bases for V and 7 bases for J; bases not matched to a gene: 3. DNA of the CDR3: TGTGCCAGCAACCGGGGGGGGGAGCAGTACTTC. Translation: CASNRGGEQYF.

The chain joins TRBV3-1 to TRBJ2-5, with TRBD1 matching 7 bases. The assigned J gene may be wrong: the sequence end matches TRBJ2-1 better. Per germline, CDR1 LGHDT and CDR2 YNNKEL (reference sequence). This CDR3 region has 16 residues. The CDR3 spells CASSQDLRGRAETQFF. The CDR3 DNA reads TGTGCCAGCAGCCAAGATTTGAGGGGGCGCGCAGAGACCCAGTTCTTC.

The chain employs TRBV20-1 and TRBJ2-5, with 11 nucleotides matching TRBD2. Trimming took 0 bases from V and 5 from J; bases not matched to a gene: 8. There are 16 residues in the CDR3. The germline V gene has CDR1 DFQATT and CDR2 SNEGSKA (reference sequence). CDR3: CSARETSGILQETQYF. CDR3 DNA: TGCAGTGCTAGAGAGACTAGCGGGATTCTCCAGGAGACCCAGTACTTC.

A remark on this clonotype: Being one base from a much bigger clone, this may be a read error. The chain has TRBV29-1 and TRBJ2-1; 8 bases are shared with TRBD2. Judging by the DNA end, TRBJ2-7 fits better; the J call may be wrong. Germline CDR1 reads SQVTM; CDR2 reads ANQGSEA. CDR3 length equals 15 residues. CDR3 amino acids: CSGRGGLSSYNEQYF. The CDR3 bases are TGCAGCGGTCGGGGGGGCCTCAGCTCCTACAATGAGCAGTACTTC.

The chain combines TRBV11-2 with TRBJ2-1; D could derive from TRBD1 or TRBD2 (5 bases each). V lost 7 bases to trimming and J lost 3 bases, with 22 bases between them. This CDR3 spans 17 amino acids. Per the germline V gene, CDR1 is SGHAT and CDR2 is FQNNGV. CDR3 loop: CASNSRMGEGDYNEQFF. DNA of the CDR3: TGTGCCAGCAACTCCCGGATGGGGGAAGGGGACTACAATGAGCAGTTCTTC.

V gene TRBV27 combines with J gene TRBJ1-1; 7 bases are a match to TRBD1. Germline CDR1 MNHEY, CDR2 SMNVEV (reference sequence). CDR3 length: 15 residues. The trim removed 5 bases at V and 2 bases at J, leaving 8 bases unmatched. The CDR3 DNA reads TGTGCCAGCAGTCGCGTACAGGGGTTAAACACTGAAGCTTTCTTT. It is translated as CASSRVQGLNTEAFF.

The gene calls are TRBV6-1 and TRBJ2-7; D not certain. CDR1 is MNHNS, CDR2 SASEGT, per germline. Trimming left V 2 bases short and J 2 bases short, with 13 bases between. The CDR3 has 15 amino acids. CDR3 region: CASSESDGSAYEQYF. For the CDR3, the DNA is TGTGCCAGCAGTGAATCCGACGGTTCCGCCTACGAGCAGTACTTC.

This clonotype was seen just once. At one of its ends the junction is not consistent with the germline gene, which may arise from a read error. The V and J genes are TRBV14 and TRBJ2-1; TRBD2 is a possible D gene (5 bases). Germline V CDR1 and CDR2: SGHDN, FVKESK. The CDR3 is made up of 16 amino acids. The CDR3 sequence: CASNQEGLASYNEQFF. The CDR3 DNA reads as TGTGCCAGCAACCAAGAAGGGCTAGCATCCTACAATGAGCAGTTCTTC.

The V and J genes are TRBV19 and TRBJ2-2; 12 nucleotides agree with TRBD2. Trimming at V came to 10 bases and at J to 2 bases, leaving 8 bases not matched to a gene. This CDR3 region has 16 residues. CDR1 and CDR2 from the germline V gene are LNHDA and SQIVND (reference sequence). In DNA form, the CDR3 reads TGTGCCACTGAGCTGACTAGCGGGAGTAACACCGGGGAGCTGTTTTTT. The encoded protein is CATELTSGSNTGELFF.

The chain recombines TRBV5-1 with TRBJ1-2; possibly TRBD1 for D (6 bases). Per the germline V gene, CDR1 is SGHRS and CDR2 is YFSETQ. This CDR3 is 15 amino acids long. Trimming cost V 4 bases and J 2 bases, with 15 bases left between them. The CDR3 DNA reads TGCGCCAGCAGCCCTGGAGGGGGAATAAACTATGGCTACACCTTC. This codes for CASSPGGGINYGYTF.

This clonotype was counted a few times. The chain links TRBV10-3 to TRBJ2-7; 10 bases map to TRBD1. With V trimmed by 6 bases and J by 0 bases, 2 bases remained unmatched. Germline V lookup: CDR1 ENHRY, CDR2 SYGVKD. This CDR3 comprises 14 residues. The CDR3 nucleotides are TGTGCCATCAGGAGGACAGGGGGCTCCTACGAGCAGTACTTC. This translates into CAIRRTGGSYEQYF.

This clonotype was seen more than once but under ten times. V and J are TRBV12-3 or TRBV12-4 and TRBJ1-6; possibly TRBD1 for D (5 bases). This CDR3 has 14 residues. Deletions cut 6 bases from V and 3 bases from J, with 9 bases between. DNA of the CDR3: TGTGCCAGCAGACCAGGGCTCTATAATTCACCCCTCCACTTT. The encoded protein is CASRPGLYNSPLHF.

The chain uses TRBV20-1 and TRBJ2-3, with D unclear. The germline V gene has CDR1 DFQATT and CDR2 SNEGSKA (reference sequence). The length of the CDR3 is 12 residues. V dropped 4 bases and J dropped 7 bases, with 12 bases sitting between them. CDR3 region: CSAIPTWNTQYF. Here the CDR3 DNA reads TGCAGTGCTATTCCCACTTGGAATACGCAGTATTTT.

V is TRBV6-1 and J is TRBJ2-3; perhaps TRBD2 as D (6 bases). Germline-derived CDR1 and CDR2 are MNHNS and SASEGT. V dropped 3 bases and J dropped 3 bases, with 16 bases sitting between them. CDR3 length: 16 amino acids. CDR3 nucleotide sequence: TGTGCCAGCAGTGAGTTAGCGGTGATGGGGACAGATACGCAGTATTTT. Protein sequence: CASSELAVMGTDTQYF.

This clonotype was counted between two and nine times. The gene calls are TRBV11-2 and TRBJ2-1; a possible D gene is TRBD1 (5 bases). V lost 4 bases and J 8 bases, leaving 15 bases between the germline ends. The CDR3 has 14 amino acids. Germline CDR1 and CDR2: SGHAT and FQNNGV. The CDR3 is CASSSWGSRDEQFF. The CDR3 DNA sequence: TGTGCCAGCAGCTCATGGGGCTCCCGCGATGAGCAGTTCTTC.

V and J are TRBV15 and TRBJ2-7, with 16 bases aligning to TRBD2. V gave up 0 bases and J gave up 4 bases; unmatched junction bases: 3. This CDR3 has 17 residues. Germline CDR1 reads LNHNV; CDR2 reads YYDKDF (reference sequence). The chain's CDR3 is CATSRDLGLAGGYEQYF. The CDR3 nucleotides read TGTGCCACCAGCAGAGATCTGGGACTAGCGGGAGGGTACGAGCAGTACTTC.

The rearrangement links TRBV29-1 to TRBJ2-5; D is unresolved. The CDR3 consists of 12 residues. Germline V lookup: CDR1 SQVTM, CDR2 ANQGSEA. Trimming cost V 5 bases and J 1 base, with 8 bases left between them. In DNA form, the CDR3 reads TGCAGCGTTTCACGGCTCCAAGAGACCCAGTACTTC. It yields the protein CSVSRLQETQYF.

This sequence joins TRBV18 and TRBJ2-7, with 8 bases aligning to TRBD1. The CDR3 loop spans 17 amino acids. CDR1 is KGHSH, CDR2 LQKENI, per germline. V was clipped by 0 bases and J by 2 bases; unmatched bases: 9. The DNA for the CDR3 is TGTGCCAGCTCACCACCGTTAGGGACAGGAGCCACCTACGAGCAGTACTTC. Translation: CASSPPLGTGATYEQYF.

As DNA, the CDR3 is TGTGCCAGCACCTACCTAGGCAGTTACACTAGCACAGATACGCAGTATTTT. Residues: CASTYLGSYTSTDTQYF. The rearrangement joins TRBV27 to TRBJ2-3; D gene unclear. In germline, CDR1 is MNHEY, CDR2 SMNVEV (reference sequence). The CDR3 has 17 amino acids. Trimming removed 7 bases from V and 0 bases from J, with 20 bases in between.

This clonotype showed up just a few times. The gene calls are TRBV2 and TRBJ2-3; D gene unclear. The CDR3 runs to 15 residues. Per the germline V gene, CDR1 is SNHLY and CDR2 is FYNNEI. V shed 4 bases and J shed 6 bases, with 17 bases lying between them. The CDR3 sequence is CASSGATSFGDTQYF. CDR3 sequence (DNA): TGTGCCAGCAGTGGGGCGACCTCCTTCGGGGATACGCAGTATTTT. Complete variable domain (other parts from reference TRBV2 and TRBJ2-3): EPEVTQTPSHQVTQMGQEVILRCVPISNHLYFYWYRQILGQKVEFLVSFYNNEISEKSEIFDDQFSVERPDGSNFTLKIRSTKLEDSAMYFCASSGATSFGDTQYFGPGTRLTVL.

This clonotype was observed at least ten times. The chain is built from TRBV3-1 and TRBJ1-2; D unclear. V was cut by 3 bases and J by 7 bases, with 9 bases left in between. The CDR3 is made up of 12 amino acids. Germline V gene data show CDR1 as LGHDT and CDR2 as YNNKEL (reference sequence). The CDR3 sequence: CASSQGPRGYTF. CDR3 DNA: TGTGCCAGCAGCCAGGGCCCTCGTGGCTACACCTTC.

The chain is built from TRBV29-1 and TRBJ1-2; D is perhaps TRBD1 (5 bases). The V gene's germline CDR1 is SQVTM and CDR2 ANQGSEA. The CDR3 is 14 amino acids. V lost 1 base to trimming and J lost 8 bases, with 17 bases between them. The CDR3 nucleotides read TGCAGCGTTGAAGTGGCGGACAAAGGGGCCGGCTACACCTTC. Translation gives CSVEVADKGAGYTF.

The gene calls are TRBV27 and TRBJ2-1, with D possibly being TRBD2 (7 bases). The CDR3 length is 14 residues. Germline-derived CDR1 and CDR2 are MNHEY and SMNVEV (reference sequence). The V end was cut by 1 base, the J end by 8 bases, with 12 bases between. In DNA, the CDR3 is TGTGCCAGCAGTTTATTTGGGGGGGCCGATGAGCAGTTCTTC. Protein sequence: CASSLFGGADEQFF.

This clonotype was picked up one time. The chain joins TRBV14 to TRBJ2-7, with 8 bases that match TRBD1. The germline V gene encodes CDR1 SGHDN and CDR2 FVKESK. This CDR3 is built from 16 residues. V was pared by 0 bases and J by 6 bases, with 10 bases of the junction left unmatched. The CDR3 bases are TGTGCCAGCAGCCAAGAAGGAGGCAGGGGGCTCTTCGAGCAGTACTTC. Amino acids: CASSQEGGRGLFEQYF.

The chain uses TRBV9 and TRBJ1-5, with D unclear. In germline, CDR1 is SGDLS, CDR2 YYNGEE. V was clipped by 0 bases and J by 2 bases, with 9 bases between them. The CDR3 consists of 15 residues. As DNA, the CDR3 is TGTGCCAGCAGCGTAGGCGACTTAGGCAATCAGCCCCAGCATTTT. Protein sequence: CASSVGDLGNQPQHF.